Listed below are T cell receptor beta chains from one sample, sequenced in a study of OX40 agonist ivuxolimab in advanced cancers. TCRdb's table, derived via immunoSEQ multiplex PCR, lists solely in-frame clones and lacks some. The sample has under 85,000 clones; around 93% are singletons. This sample comprised CD4+ or CD8+ T cells sorted from blood, obtained in a trial of the OX40 agonist ivuxolimab. These receptors came from an adult with an advanced solid tumor such as melanoma, head and neck, liver or kidney cancer. The CDR3 runs from the conserved cysteine through the conserved F or W. D genes are given only for firm matches. Clone size is given for some rows only: seen once, a few or many times, or a class if the clone is expanded.

J	D	size	V	DNA	CDR3
TRBJ1-2	TRBD1	NA	TRBV9	TGTGCCAGCAGCGTAGACGACAGGGGGAAGTTTGGCTACACCTTC	CASSVDDRGKFGYTF
TRBJ2-2	TRBD2	NA	TRBV9	TGTGCCAGCAGCGTAGCTACTTGGCTAGCGGGCAACACCGGGGAGCTGTTTTTT	CASSVATWLAGNTGELFF
TRBJ1-2	NA	NA	TRBV30	TGTGCCTGGAGTGTACGAGGGGGGCGCGACTATGGCTACACCTTC	CAWSVRGGRDYGYTF
TRBJ2-7	TRBD2	once	TRBV28	TGTGCCAGCAGTTTGTCACCTTGGCGGGAGGGTAGGGGGTACGAGCAGTACTTC	CASSLSPWREGRGYEQYF
TRBJ2-5	NA	NA	TRBV7-3	TGTGCCAGCAGCCGGGGGGCGGGACTCCAAGAGACCCAGTACTTC	CASSRGAGLQETQYF
TRBJ1-5	NA	NA	TRBV15	TGTGCCACCAGCAGGTCCAGGGGAGGTCAGCCCCAGCATTTT	CATSRSRGGQPQHF
TRBJ2-5	NA	NA	TRBV10-3	TGTGCCATCAGTGAGTTAGTTGGCGAGACCCAGTACTTC	CAISELVGETQYF
TRBJ2-1	TRBD2	NA	TRBV11-2	TGTGCCAGCAGCTTAGTCTGGAGCGGGAACAATGAGCAGTTCTTC	CASSLVWSGNNEQFF
TRBJ1-4	NA	NA	TRBV6-6	TGTGCCAGCAGCTGGAGGAACAGTAAGAATGAAAAACTGTTTTTT	CASSWRNSKNEKLFF
TRBJ2-1	TRBD1	NA	TRBV7-3	TGTGCCAGCAGCCCTGCCGGGACAGGGTTGAATGAGCAGTTCTTC	CASSPAGTGLNEQFF
TRBJ2-2	NA	NA	TRBV7-8	TGTGCCAGCAGCTCGTCAGGTACCGGGGAGCTGTTTTTT	CASSSSGTGELFF
TRBJ1-2	TRBD1	NA	TRBV9	TGTGCCAGCAGCTACCTCCGACAGGGGGTAAACTATGGCTACACCTTC	CASSYLRQGVNYGYTF
TRBJ2-2	TRBD2	few	TRBV28	TGTGCCAGCAGTCTATCGACTAGCGGGAGCACCGGGGAGCTGTTTTTT	CASSLSTSGSTGELFF
TRBJ1-4	NA	NA	TRBV29-1	TGCAGCGCCCATCGACCGACGGAAGGGGAAAAACTGTTTTTT	CSAHRPTEGEKLFF
TRBJ1-1	NA	NA	TRBV10-3	TGTGCCATCAGGACAGGAATGAACACTGAAGCTTTCTTT	CAIRTGMNTEAFF
TRBJ1-2	NA	NA	TRBV4-1	TGCGCCAGCAGCCAAGACCTAAAGGACTATGGCTACACCTTC	CASSQDLKDYGYTF
TRBJ2-3	TRBD2	NA	TRBV30	TGTGCCTCTTCTAGCGGGAGAACAGATACGCAGTATTTT	CASSSGRTDTQYF
TRBJ2-1	NA	NA	TRBV2	TGTGCCACCTCATTTGGGGTTTACAATGAGCAGTTCTTC	CATSFGVYNEQFF
TRBJ2-7	TRBD2	NA	TRBV5-1	TGCGCCAGCAGCCTAGGGACTAGCGGGATCACCCGTTTCTACGAGCAGTACTTC	CASSLGTSGITRFYEQYF
TRBJ1-1	NA	NA	TRBV5-1	TGCGCCAGCAGCTTGGAGAGACAGGACGTGAACACTGAAGCTTTCTTT	CASSLERQDVNTEAFF
TRBJ1-2	TRBD1	NA	TRBV7-2	TGTGCCAGCAGCCGACCGGGACAGAAACACTATGGCTACACCTTC	CASSRPGQKHYGYTF
TRBJ1-1	NA	once	TRBV11-2	TGTGCCAGCAGCTTAGGTGGACAGTTCACTGAAGCTTTCTTT	CASSLGGQFTEAFF
TRBJ2-3	NA	NA	TRBV2	TGTGCCAGCCGAAGAGTGGAGAATACGCAGTATTTT	CASRRVENTQYF
TRBJ1-1	NA	NA	TRBV29-1	TGCAGCGTCCGTGGACAGAACCTCTTGAACACTGAAGCTTTCTTT	CSVRGQNLLNTEAFF
TRBJ2-2	TRBD2	NA	TRBV23-1	TGCGCCAGCAGTCGAAAATGGACTAGCGGGGGGAACACCGGGGAGCTGTTTTTT	CASSRKWTSGGNTGELFF
TRBJ2-3	NA	NA	TRBV7-9	TGTGCCAGCAGCTTAGCTCCCAGCAGTAGCACAGATACGCAGTATTTT	CASSLAPSSSTDTQYF
TRBJ2-7	TRBD2	NA	TRBV4-1	TGCGCCAGCAGCCAAGTTCGATCTAGCGGATCCTACGAGCAGTACTTC	CASSQVRSSGSYEQYF
TRBJ1-3	NA	NA	TRBV7-6	TGTGCCAGCAGCCGCGGGAGGAACTCTGGAAACACCATATATTTT	CASSRGRNSGNTIYF
TRBJ1-3	TRBD1	NA	TRBV6-5	TGTGCCAGCAGTTATACAGGGGAGGGATACACCATATATTTT	CASSYTGEGYTIYF
TRBJ2-7	NA	NA	TRBV5-1	TGCGCCAGCAGCTCCGGACTCACTTCCAGCTACGAGCAGTACTTC	CASSSGLTSSYEQYF
TRBJ1-6	TRBD1	NA	TRBV5-1	TGCGCCAGCAGCGGCGGGACAGGGGGCAGTTCACCCCTCCACTTT	CASSGGTGGSSPLHF
TRBJ2-7	NA	NA	TRBV11-2	TGTGCCAGCAGCCGAACACCCTACGAGCAGTACTTC	CASSRTPYEQYF
TRBJ2-7	TRBD1	few	TRBV6-1	TGTGCCAGCAGTGACGACAGGGGAAAGAGCTACGAGCAGTACTTC	CASSDDRGKSYEQYF
TRBJ2-1	TRBD2	NA	TRBV19	TGTGCCAGTAGTCTTAGCGGGAGGGCCTACAATGAGCAGTTCTTC	CASSLSGRAYNEQFF
TRBJ1-2	TRBD1	NA	TRBV2	TGTGCCAGCAAAGATACAGGGGACTATGGCTACACCTTC	CASKDTGDYGYTF
TRBJ2-6	NA	NA	TRBV9	TGTGCCAGCAGCGTAGTTTCCAGTCTCTCCGGGGCCAACGTCCTGACTTTC	CASSVVSSLSGANVLTF
TRBJ1-1	NA	few	TRBV9	TGTGCCAGCAGCGCGGACACCCGGTCTGAAGCTTTCTTT	CASSADTRSEAFF
TRBJ1-4	NA	NA	TRBV4-2	TGTGCCAGCAGCCCAGAGGCCGGTGCAACTAATGAAAAACTGTTTTTT	CASSPEAGATNEKLFF
TRBJ2-4	NA	NA	TRBV29-1	TGCAGCGTTGTAGGCCTGCTAGCCAAAAACATTCAGTACTTC	CSVVGLLAKNIQYF
TRBJ2-7	NA	NA	TRBV5-4	TGTGCCAGCAGCTCACAGGGCTGGGTTTCTTACGAGCAGTACTTC	CASSSQGWVSYEQYF
TRBJ2-5	NA	once	TRBV5-1	TGCGCCAGCAGCTGGGACGGGCAAGAGACCCAGTACTTC	CASSWDGQETQYF